This TCR beta chain was recovered during a study of molecular identifiers for immune sequencing clone quantification. Findings and limits, study-wide: Clones that had above 20 RNA copies took up over 97% of effector molecules but under 1% in naive cells.

TCRdb passed the PCR reads through MiXCR, listing each CDR3 protein once. The table shows about 630,000 distinct CDR3 sequences, with 25% occurring only once. RNA fractions of 10%, 30% or 50% and about 19,000 to 1,000,000 sorted cells were the source of naive CD8 libraries. Naive CD8 T cell sorting was performed on the CD8+CD4-CCR7+CD45RA+ phenotype. For this clonotype: Its antigen is unidentified. This may stem from a read error, because a much larger clone lies one nucleotide away.

Germline CDR1 MNHEY, CDR2 SMNVEV (reference sequence). This CDR3 is built from 16 residues. This receptor was taken from a human donor in good health. Some libraries in this study had Jurkat cell RNA spiked in. Sequencing input: naive CD8+ T cells from blood, with Jurkat cell RNA spiked in. Subset noted: FACS-sorted CD8+CD4-CCR7+CD45RA+ naive T cells. V is TRBV27 and J is TRBJ2-3; D perhaps matches TRBD2 (6 bases). CDR3 sequence: CASSLLEGPSTDTKYF. The CDR3 DNA is TGTGCCAGCAGTTTACTGGAGGGTCCTAGCACAGATACGAAGTATTTT.